These 27 T cell receptor beta chains were sequenced from one sample in a study of shared clonotypes between healthy human individuals. The protocol was immunoSEQ multiplex PCR, while the TCRdb copy is restricted to in-frame clones and leaves out a portion. The data show over a million clones, with 98% seen just once and roughly 0.42% held by the top ten. The sequenced material came from naive CD4+ T cells sorted from blood. This sample's subset: CD45RA+ positively selected. The receptors originated from a man aged 30 to 39 in good health.

V and J are TRBV2 and TRBJ2-6, with 11 nucleotides matching TRBD1. Losses at the gene ends were 6 bases for V and 0 bases for J; bases not matched to a gene: 10. The CDR3 contains 19 residues. Germline V gives CDR1 SNHLY, CDR2 FYNNEI. CDR3 in amino acids: CASRISGTGGSSGANVLTF. Written as DNA, the CDR3 is TGTGCCAGCAGAATCTCCGGGACAGGGGGAAGCTCTGGGGCCAACGTCCTGACTTTC.

The rearrangement joins TRBV18 to TRBJ2-5, with no clear D. Germline CDR1 and CDR2: KGHSH and LQKENI. The germline V and J ends were trimmed by 0 bases and 7 bases, with 15 bases remaining between them. The CDR3 has 15 amino acids. The CDR3 region has the DNA TGTGCCAGCTCACCACCGATCACCTCCGGCGGGACCCAGTACTTC. Protein product: CASSPPITSGGTQYF. Together with reference TRBV18 and TRBJ2-5, the CDR3 gives the full variable domain: NAGVMQNPRHLVRRRGQEARLRCSPMKGHSHVYWYRQLPEEGLKFMVYLQKENIIDESGMPKERFSAEFPKEGPSILRIQQVVRGDSAAYFCASSPPITSGGTQYFGPGTRLLVL.

This chain links TRBV29-1 with TRBJ2-1; D gene ambiguous. The V and J ends lost 6 bases and 9 bases respectively, with 24 bases between them. Germline values: CDR1 SQVTM, CDR2 ANQGSEA. CDR3 length equals 15 residues. Written as DNA, the CDR3 is TGCAGCGTGCCCGCTTCTTTACCGGACCTCGGTGAGCAGTTCTTC. This translates into CSVPASLPDLGEQFF.

The chain combines TRBV5-5 with TRBJ2-7, with no clear D. The CDR3 has 12 amino acids. Germline V lookup: CDR1 SGHKS, CDR2 YYEKEE (reference sequence). The V and J ends lost 2 bases and 5 bases respectively, with 8 bases between them. CDR3 amino acids: CASSFSKDEQYF. DNA for the CDR3: TGTGCCAGCAGCTTCTCGAAAGACGAGCAGTACTTC.

The genes are TRBV6-6 and TRBJ1-2; D remains ambiguous. Trimming left V 2 bases short and J 3 bases short, with 7 bases between. The CDR3 consists of 13 residues. Germline V lookup: CDR1 MNHNY, CDR2 SVGAGI (reference sequence). CDR3 coding DNA: TGTGCCAGCAGTTACACCCCAGACTATGGCTACACCTTC. As protein: CASSYTPDYGYTF.

Here the CDR3 DNA reads TGCATCACAGGGAAAGTCGATACGCAGTATTTT. Residues: CITGKVDTQYF. This sequence joins TRBV20-1 and TRBJ2-3, with a possible D match to TRBD1 (6 bases). The germline CDR1 and CDR2 sequences are DFQATT and SNEGSKA (reference sequence). The CDR3 is 11 amino acids.

The chain recombines TRBV9 with TRBJ1-5; 8 bases are a match to TRBD1. Germline CDR1 reads SGDLS; CDR2 reads YYNGEE. This CDR3 comprises 19 residues. V shed 7 bases, J shed 1 base, and the junction held 19 bases outside the gene matches. CDR3 loop: CASPLREARGLRSNQPQHF. The CDR3 DNA sequence: TGTGCCAGCCCCCTCAGAGAGGCCAGGGGGCTTAGGAGCAATCAGCCCCAGCATTTT.

The chain is built from TRBV5-5 and TRBJ2-2; no clear D. The V and J ends lost 4 bases and 4 bases respectively, with 17 bases between them. This CDR3 contains 16 residues. Germline values: CDR1 SGHKS, CDR2 YYEKEE (reference sequence). CDR3 amino acids: CASSEDPILFTGELFF. Written as DNA, the CDR3 is TGTGCCAGCAGCGAGGATCCCATCCTCTTCACCGGGGAGCTGTTTTTT.

This chain links TRBV6-1 with TRBJ2-7, with D tentatively TRBD1 (6 bases). The V gene's germline CDR1 is MNHNS and CDR2 SASEGT. The CDR3 consists of 14 residues. Trimming took 1 base from V and 3 from J, leaving 10 bases between them. CDR3 loop: CASSEVVGGYEQYF. CDR3 in DNA: TGTGCCAGCAGTGAAGTTGTAGGGGGCTACGAGCAGTACTTC.

V and J are TRBV7-9 and TRBJ2-5; D is uncertain. There are 19 residues in the CDR3. Per germline, CDR1 SEHNR and CDR2 FQNEAQ (reference sequence). V gave up 3 bases and J gave up 4 bases, with 27 bases separating them. CDR3 region: CASSLVGPAPQVVSETQYF. In DNA, the CDR3 is TGTGCCAGCAGCTTGGTCGGCCCCGCTCCTCAAGTCGTTTCAGAGACCCAGTACTTC. Combining the CDR3 with reference TRBV7-9 and TRBJ2-5 gives the whole variable domain DTGVSQNPRHKITKRGQNVTFRCDPISEHNRLYWYRQTLGQGPEFLTYFQNEAQLEKSRLLSDRFSAERPKGSFSTLEIQRTEQGDSAMYLCASSLVGPAPQVVSETQYFGPGTRLLVL.

V and J are TRBV7-9 and TRBJ2-1; a possible D gene is TRBD2 (5 bases). The germline gives CDR1 SEHNR, CDR2 FQNEAQ (reference sequence). This CDR3 is built from 13 residues. V lost 3 bases, J lost 9 bases, and 12 bases lay in between. CDR3 DNA sequence: TGTGCCAGCAGCTTCGAGGGCCTGGGTGAGCAGTTCTTC. This translates into CASSFEGLGEQFF.

The chain employs TRBV2 and TRBJ1-1; 9 bases agree with TRBD1. Germline V gene sequence: CDR1 SNHLY, CDR2 FYNNEI. J lost 1 base, V lost 6 bases, and 6 bases had no gene match. The CDR3 extends over 15 amino acids. This CDR3 reads CASSPDRGKNTEAFF. As DNA, the CDR3 is TGTGCCAGCAGCCCCGACAGGGGGAAGAACACTGAAGCTTTCTTT.

The chain has TRBV11-3 and TRBJ2-3; unclear D gene. Germline CDR1 and CDR2: SGHNT and YENEEA. Deletions cut 3 bases from V and 2 bases from J, with 6 bases between. The CDR3 consists of 13 residues. CDR3 in amino acids: CASSLPHTDTQYF. The CDR3 DNA reads as TGTGCCAGCAGCTTGCCCCACACAGATACGCAGTATTTT.

In its sample, this clone was seen once. The chain uses TRBV9 and TRBJ2-1, with no clear D. Deletions cut 4 bases from V and 8 bases from J, with 10 bases between. From germline, CDR1 is SGDLS and CDR2 YYNGEE. The length of the CDR3 is 12 residues. The CDR3 reads CASSPLGDEQFF. The CDR3 bases are TGTGCCAGCAGCCCGCTGGGTGATGAGCAGTTCTTC.

As to this clone: The sample carries other DNA sequences with the same CDR3. CDR3 in amino acids: CASSSGAYYEQYF. Written as DNA, the CDR3 is TGTGCCAGCAGTTCGGGGGCCTACTACGAGCAGTACTTC. This chain uses TRBV6-5 with TRBJ2-7; D possibly uses TRBD1 or TRBD2 (6 bases each). V lost 4 bases, J lost 3 bases, and 10 bases lay in between. This CDR3 has 13 amino acids. Germline V gives CDR1 MNHEY, CDR2 SVGAGI.

V and J are TRBV5-4 and TRBJ2-2; no firm D call. Trimming removed 3 bases from V and 4 bases from J, with 13 bases in between. Germline assignment: CDR1 SGHNT and CDR2 YYREEE (reference sequence). CDR3 length equals 15 residues. The CDR3, as DNA: TGTGCCAGCAGCTCCCTTGCTCGGGTCACCGGGGAGCTGTTTTTT. Protein: CASSSLARVTGELFF.

The chain employs TRBV27 and TRBJ1-5; TRBD1 matches 10 bases. The germline CDR1 and CDR2 sequences are MNHEY and SMNVEV (reference sequence). Losses at the gene ends were 3 bases for V and 6 bases for J; bases not matched to a gene: 8. The CDR3 has 16 residues. CDR3 DNA: TGTGCCAGCAGTTTGTTCGGGACAGGGGAGCGTCAGCCCCAGCATTTT. Translating it yields CASSLFGTGERQPQHF.

This chain connects TRBV12-1 to TRBJ2-5; TRBD1, the table's D call, lacks a check against the DNA. TRBV12-1 is a listed pseudogene. This CDR3 is built from 16 residues. The CDR3 DNA reads as TGTGCCAGCAGCTTTGGGGGACAGGGTGGAAGGGAGACCCAGTACTTC. Amino acids: CASSFGGQGGRETQYF.

The J gene is TRBJ1-1, the V gene TRBV12-2. TRBV12-2 is noted as a pseudogene. The CDR3 length is 13 residues. CDR3 bases: TGTGCAAGTCGCCTCGGGGTGAACACTGAAGCTTTCTTT. As protein: CASRLGVNTEAFF.

This clone turned up a few times. The same CDR3 can be traced to other DNA sequences in this sample. The chain couples TRBV6-5 to TRBJ1-1; D is perhaps TRBD1 (5 bases). Germline CDR1 and CDR2: MNHEY and SVGAGI. V lost 5 bases and J lost 4, with 5 bases in between. The CDR3 spans 11 residues. CDR3 region: CASSQGTEAFF. Written as DNA, the CDR3 is TGTGCCAGCAGTCAGGGCACTGAAGCTTTCTTT.

The V gene is TRBV28, the J gene TRBJ2-7; TRBD2 agrees at 7 bases. This CDR3 has 15 residues. With 6 bases clipped from V and 2 bases from J, the junction kept 10 bases outside the gene matches. Germline V gene lookup returns CDR1 MDHEN and CDR2 SYDVKM. DNA of the CDR3: TGTGCCAGCAGCCACCCGGGACTAAAAACCTACGAGCAGTACTTC. Translation: CASSHPGLKTYEQYF.

The gene calls are TRBV15 and TRBJ1-5; a possible D gene is TRBD1 (5 bases). The germline V gene encodes CDR1 LNHNV and CDR2 YYDKDF (reference sequence). CDR3 length: 16 amino acids. The germline V and J ends were trimmed by 0 bases and 2 bases, with 11 bases remaining between them. The CDR3 loop reads CATSRDYSGGNQPQHF. CDR3 sequence (DNA): TGTGCCACCAGCAGAGATTATTCGGGGGGCAATCAGCCCCAGCATTTT.

A single count supports this clone. This chain uses TRBV5-1 with TRBJ2-1; 8 nucleotides match TRBD1. V gave up 2 bases and J gave up 5 bases; unmatched junction bases: 12. Germline CDR1 and CDR2: SGHRS and YFSETQ. The CDR3 is 17 residues long. The CDR3 DNA is TGCGCCAGCAGCTTACAGGGGGTAGGCCGCGGGAACAATGAGCAGTTCTTC. Its translation is CASSLQGVGRGNNEQFF.

J is TRBJ1-3 and V is TRBV28; D not resolved. The germline V gene encodes CDR1 MDHEN and CDR2 SYDVKM. This CDR3 is built from 15 residues. V lost 7 bases and J 0 bases, leaving 13 bases between the germline ends. CDR3 protein: CASTRLDFSGNTIYF. CDR3 nucleotides: TGTGCCAGCACCCGACTCGACTTCTCTGGAAACACCATATATTTT.

The chain employs TRBV7-9 and TRBJ1-1; D is unresolved. The CDR3 covers 15 residues. The V end lost 1 base, the J end lost 4 bases, and 13 bases lay between the germline ends. Germline assignment: CDR1 SEHNR and CDR2 FQNEAQ (reference sequence). Here the CDR3 DNA reads TGTGCCAGCAGCTTAGGGGCCATCCTGGGCACTGAAGCTTTCTTT. As protein: CASSLGAILGTEAFF.

As for this clone: The sample has other DNA sequences that encode this CDR3 too. The rearrangement uses TRBV7-9 and TRBJ2-1; no firm D call. Germline values: CDR1 SEHNR, CDR2 FQNEAQ (reference sequence). There are 14 residues in the CDR3. Trimming pared 5 bases from V and 0 bases from J, leaving 8 bases between. This CDR3 is CASSLPGSYNEQFF. The DNA for the CDR3 is TGTGCCAGCAGCCTCCCCGGCTCCTACAATGAGCAGTTCTTC.

The gene calls are TRBV9 and TRBJ2-3; D perhaps matches TRBD2 (5 bases). Trimming cost V 6 bases and J 1 base, with 9 bases left between them. The CDR3 sequence is 13 residues long. Germline CDR1 SGDLS, CDR2 YYNGEE. As DNA, the CDR3 is TGTGCCAGCAATAGCGATGGCACAGATACGCAGTATTTT. This gives the protein CASNSDGTDTQYF.